This T cell receptor beta chain came from a study of response to subunit inactivated influenza vaccine. The V end was cut by 6 bases, the J end by 0 bases, with 11 bases between. There are 13 residues in the CDR3. Germline V CDR1 and CDR2: SQVTM, ANQGSEA. TCRdb independently ran MiXCR on the RT-PCR reads; one entry per CDR3 protein. The table has around 570,000 distinct CDR3 sequences, 11% seen once. These sequences were also reported in another study, on T cells expressing NK-cell markers. In that study: UMI-tagged 5'RACE template switching yielded the TCR beta cDNA. NKG2C+ dominant clonotypes from over five donors made up roughly 1.0-7.0% of CD8+ T cells.

The receptor was isolated from a man aged 45-60 years who received an inactivated influenza vaccine. The V and J genes are TRBV29-1 and TRBJ1-1, with a tentative D call TRBD1 (5 bases). The sample was PBMCs from blood, taken on the day of vaccination. The CDR3 DNA reads TGCAGCGTGGGGGGACGGCTGAACACTGAAGCTTTCTTT. Translation: CSVGGRLNTEAFF. Full variable domain (outside the CDR3, taken from reference TRBV29-1 and TRBJ1-1): SAVISQKPSRDICQRGTSLTIQCQVDSQVTMMFWYRQQPGQSLTLIATANQGSEATYESGFVIDKFPISRPNLTFSTLTVSNMSPEDSSIYLCSVGGRLNTEAFFGQGTRLTVV.